Shown below are 10 T cell receptor delta chains from a single sample sequenced in a study of gamma-delta chains in newborns, infants, children. TCRdb re-processed the reads using CATT. The sample carries around 8,000 delta-chain clones, 1.5% to 2% recorded once. Sequenced input: blood. The receptors derive from a child who was a newborn, infant or young child, either healthy, febrile or measles-vaccinated (not recorded which).

Comments on this clone: With only one base between it and a far larger clone, this is likely a read error. The CDR3 region is CACDTVLGDMISSWDTRQTFF. DNA for the CDR3: TGTGCCTGTGACACCGTACTGGGGGATATGATAAGCTCCTGGGACACCCGACAGACGTTTTTC. The J gene is TRDJ3, the V gene TRDV2, with 11 bases matching TRDD3. The germline gives CDR1 GEAIGNYY, CDR2 EKD. The length of the CDR3 is 21 residues.

In its sample, this clone ranks as medium-sized. Other DNA sequences of this sample code for an identical CDR3. The chain combines TRDV2 with TRDJ1; D not certain. The CDR3 is made up of 15 amino acids. Trimming pared 0 bases from V and 4 bases from J, leaving 14 bases between. The germline V gene has CDR1 GEAIGNYY and CDR2 EKD. The CDR3 nucleotides read TGTGCCTGTGACACCAAGAGTACGCGCGGCGATAAACTCATCTTT. Its translation is CACDTKSTRGDKLIF.

On this clone: Since a much larger clone is just one base distant, this may be a read error. This sample also contains other DNA sequences that code for the same CDR3. The genes are TRDV1 and TRDJ1; 12 positions match TRDD3. The CDR3 covers 17 residues. Germline loops: CDR1 TSWWSYY, CDR2 QGS. V trimming: 1 base; J trimming: 7 bases; junction bases outside the gene matches: 10. CDR3 loop: CALGEPYPRLGDTKLIF. The CDR3 bases are TGTGCTCTTGGGGAACCCTACCCCAGACTGGGGGATACTAAACTCATCTTT.

This clone was seen a few times. TCRdb attributes to this sequence the protein of a much larger clone, which differs from the DNA translation at residue 12; a read error is likely, and the protein displayed is translated from the DNA. The rearrangement joins TRDV2 to TRDJ3; perhaps TRDD3 as D (5 bases). This CDR3 spans 19 amino acids. Per the germline V gene, CDR1 is GEAIGNYY and CDR2 is EKD. CDR3 in amino acids: CACDPGTGPFSRDTRQMFF. CDR3 sequence (DNA): TGTGCCTGTGATCCGGGGACGGGGCCGTTCTCCAGGGACACCCGACAGATGTTTTTC.

This clone appeared a few times. The chain links TRDV1 to TRDJ1, with TRDD3 matching over 8 bases. Germline V gene lookup returns CDR1 TSWWSYY and CDR2 QGS. This CDR3 region has 22 residues. Unmatched junction bases numbered 22, after V lost 1 base and J lost 0 bases. The CDR3 reads CALGEHFLPSELGGLNTDKLIF. The DNA of the CDR3 is TGTGCTCTTGGGGAACATTTCCTCCCTAGTGAACTGGGGGGACTAAACACCGATAAACTCATCTTT.

This clone occurred a few times. With only one base between it and a far larger clone, this is likely a read error. Different DNA sequences within this sample yield the same CDR3. V usage is TRDV2 and J usage is TRDJ3; 8 bases map to TRDD3. This CDR3 spans 18 amino acids. Germline CDR1 is GEAIGNYY and CDR2 is EKD. The CDR3 DNA is TGTGCCTGCGACACCGTGGGGGATTTTAGCTGGGACACCCGACAGATGTTTTTC. This translates into CACDTVGDFSWDTRQMFF.

The gene calls are TRDV1 and TRDJ1, with 13 bases aligning to TRDD3. Germline values: CDR1 TSWWSYY, CDR2 QGS. The CDR3 contains 22 residues. The J segment lost 0 bases and the V segment lost 1 base, leaving 17 bases of the junction unmatched. The CDR3 region is CALGERPARRLGDTEYTDKLIF. CDR3 DNA: TGTGCTCTTGGGGAACGGCCCGCCAGAAGACTGGGGGATACGGAGTACACCGATAAACTCATCTTT.

On this clone itself: The sample holds other DNA sequences that translate to the same CDR3. The V call is TRDV1, the J call TRDJ1; 8 nucleotides match TRDD3. The CDR3 spans 21 residues. Germline V CDR1 and CDR2: TSWWSYY, QGS. V lost 0 bases and J lost 0; bases outside the gene matches: 18. In nucleotides, the CDR3 is TGTGCTCTTGGGGAACTCTACTCCCCCACGTACTGGGGGTCTTACACCGATAAACTCATCTTT. Translating it yields CALGELYSPTYWGSYTDKLIF.

This clone is medium-sized within its sample. Other DNA sequences of this sample code for an identical CDR3. The chain joins TRDV1 to TRDJ1; 12 positions match TRDD3. The CDR3 runs to 20 residues. Germline V CDR1 and CDR2: TSWWSYY, QGS. The junction had 15 bases not matched to a gene; V was cut back by 1 base and J by 3 bases. CDR3 amino acids: CALGEQPSFLWGIRSDKLIF. Here the CDR3 DNA reads TGTGCTCTTGGGGAACAACCCTCCTTCCTCTGGGGGATACGTTCCGATAAACTCATCTTT.

This clone has a handful of counts. The sample holds other DNA sequences that translate to the same CDR3. The V call is TRDV1, the J call TRDJ1, with a tentative D call TRDD3 (6 bases). The CDR3 runs 17 residues. From germline, CDR1 is TSWWSYY and CDR2 QGS. V dropped 2 bases and J dropped 2 bases, with 18 bases sitting between them. In nucleotides, the CDR3 is TGTGCTCTTGGGGAATTTTATGGGGGCAGGTATACCGATAAACTCATCTTT. This encodes CALGEFYGGRYTDKLIF.